The clone carrying this TCR beta chain was observed a few times. Its antigen remains unidentified. The germline V gene has CDR1 LGHNA and CDR2 YNFKEQ. V shed 4 bases and J shed 8 bases, with 21 bases lying between them. This CDR3 comprises 16 residues. The data originate from a study of T cell repertoires in cytomegalovirus infection. Findings and limits, study-wide: Cumulative public TCR beta family frequency identified carriers of CMV plus the relevant HLA. HLA-C-restricted CMV clonotypes gave the most frequent clonotype in two of eight donors.

TCRdb re-analysed the reads in MiXCR, keeping a single row per CDR3 protein. Of around 230,000 distinct CDR3 sequences in the sample, roughly 34% were seen once. The TCR comes from a human donor in good health (CMV status not recorded). Some clones in this sample may be carry-over from other donors' samples. Specimen: CD8+ T cells from cultured PBMCs, collected from culture after CMV antigen stimulation. The rearrangement links TRBV4-2 to TRBJ2-1; D call uncertain. CDR3: CASSPHAPGVRDEQFF. In DNA form, the CDR3 reads TGTGCCAGCAGCCCTCACGCCCCTGGAGTAAGAGATGAGCAGTTCTTC.